These T cell receptor beta chains were read from a single sample in a study of OX40 agonist ivuxolimab in advanced cancers. Assay used: immunoSEQ multiplex PCR; TCRdb lists only in-frame clones, some missing. Among about 82,000 clones listed, 88% were seen once. This specimen consisted of CD4+ or CD8+ T cells sorted from blood, obtained in a trial of the OX40 agonist ivuxolimab. These receptor sequences come from an adult with an advanced solid tumor such as melanoma, head and neck, liver or kidney cancer. CDR3s leave out the opening cysteine and the closing phenylalanine or tryptophan. Fields, in order: V gene, CDR3 protein.

TRBV19 ASSMEQGTGNTIY
TRBV2 ARTRQFDSRSSYEQY
TRBV19 ASSIKLSIPYNEQF
TRBV28 ASSPLRTGNTINYGYT
TRBV5-1 ASSLGAFTGGDTQY
TRBV7-3 ARARTSGRRAYEQY
TRBV5-1 ASSSPGRSSYEQY
TRBV10-3 AIRGQGAGEQY
TRBV4-1 ASSQRPSGQTYNEQF
TRBV9 ASSVEGNTEAF
TRBV7-9 ASRPPGGSGTDTQY
TRBV28 ASRPPGLAGSTDTQY
TRBV18 ASSPGTEAPISGYT
TRBV12-5 ASGLSQGRAGELF
TRBV7-2 ASLLAGYSYNEQF
TRBV7-2 ASSLGATGETQY
TRBV18 ASSQRKDRGFTEAF
TRBV30 AWSVPGQSGANVLT
TRBV6-1 ASRPSGGDTQY
TRBV9 ASSPGGGSYGYT
TRBV7-3 ASSLRGQGGYT
TRBV14 ASTSSVNTEAF
TRBV7-7 ASSLEAGTSGVSYNEQF
TRBV7-6 ASSYLGSTDTQY
TRBV25-1 ASSEKVGTATYNEQF
TRBV7-2 ASSSRNSYEQY
TRBV9 ASSAVRTGPTEAF
TRBV5-1 ASSFAPREPPEQY
TRBV7-9 ASSLSTRPLTDTQY
TRBV18 ASSPNRDSYEQY
TRBV18 ASSLSPGGQETQY
TRBV20-1 SGERDTEAF
TRBV6-6 ASSYGRQAGGTEAF
TRBV6-6 ASSYTIFNSYEQY
TRBV30 AWSVGGQNTDTQY
TRBV7-3 ASSIGTTPYNEQF
TRBV7-9 ASSTRDSSEQY